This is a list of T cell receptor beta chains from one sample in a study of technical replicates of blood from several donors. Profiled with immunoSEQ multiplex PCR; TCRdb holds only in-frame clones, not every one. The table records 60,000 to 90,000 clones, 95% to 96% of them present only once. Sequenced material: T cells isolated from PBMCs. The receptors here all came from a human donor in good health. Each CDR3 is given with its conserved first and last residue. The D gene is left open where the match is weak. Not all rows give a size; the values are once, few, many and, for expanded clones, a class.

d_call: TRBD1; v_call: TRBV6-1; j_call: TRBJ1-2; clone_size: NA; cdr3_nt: TGTGCGGAAGGGGGCGCGCTCGGGGATGGCTACACCTTC; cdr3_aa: CAEGGALGDGYTF
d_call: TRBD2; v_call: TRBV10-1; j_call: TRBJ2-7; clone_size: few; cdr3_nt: TGCGCCAGCAGCGAACTAGCGGGGCCTTCCTACGAGCAGTACTTC; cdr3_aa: CASSELAGPSYEQYF
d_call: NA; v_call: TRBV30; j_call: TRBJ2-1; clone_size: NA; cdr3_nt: TGTGCCTGGAGTCCAGGGGCGTCATCCTACAATGAGCAGTTCTTC; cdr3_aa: CAWSPGASSYNEQFF
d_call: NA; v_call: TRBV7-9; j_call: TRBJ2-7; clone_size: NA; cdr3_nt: TGTGCCAGCAGCCCCCAGGGGCGGGTGTTAGAGCAGTACTTC; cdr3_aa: CASSPQGRVLEQYF
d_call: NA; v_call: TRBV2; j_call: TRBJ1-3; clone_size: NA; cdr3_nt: TGTGCCAGCACTGGCGGGAACACCATATATTTT; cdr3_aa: CASTGGNTIYF
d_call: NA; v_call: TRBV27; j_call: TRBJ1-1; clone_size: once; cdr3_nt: TGTGCCAGCAGTTCAAACTGGGCCATGAACACTGAAGCTTTCTTT; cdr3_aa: CASSSNWAMNTEAFF
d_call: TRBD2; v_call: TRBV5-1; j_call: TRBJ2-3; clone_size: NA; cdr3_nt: TGCGCCAGCAGCTGGGGGGGTAGGGGCACAGATACGCAGTATTTT; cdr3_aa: CASSWGGRGTDTQYF
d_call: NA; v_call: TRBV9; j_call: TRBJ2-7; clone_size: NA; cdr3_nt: TGTGCCAGCAGCGCCGCACCGGGACACCCCTACGAGCAGTACTTC; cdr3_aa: CASSAAPGHPYEQYF
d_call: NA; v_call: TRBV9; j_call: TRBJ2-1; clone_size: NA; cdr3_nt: TGTGCCAGCAGCACGACTAGAGATGAGCAGTTCTTC; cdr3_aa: CASSTTRDEQFF
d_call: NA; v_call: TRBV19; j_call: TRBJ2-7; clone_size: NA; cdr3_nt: TGTGCCAGTAGTAACATACCGAACTACGAGCAGTACTTC; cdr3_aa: CASSNIPNYEQYF
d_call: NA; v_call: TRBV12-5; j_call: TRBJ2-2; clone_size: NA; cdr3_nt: TGTGCTAGTGGTTTTCCCCATACAGGGAACACCGGGGAGCTGTTTTTT; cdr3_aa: CASGFPHTGNTGELFF
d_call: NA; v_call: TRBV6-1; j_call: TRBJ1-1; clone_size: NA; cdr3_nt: TGTGCCAGCAGAGGACAGATGAACACTGAAGCTTTCTTT; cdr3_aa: CASRGQMNTEAFF
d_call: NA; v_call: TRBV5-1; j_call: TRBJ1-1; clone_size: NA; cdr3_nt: TGCGCCAGCAGCTTTGATACAGAGTCGACTGAAGCTTTCTTT; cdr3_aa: CASSFDTESTEAFF
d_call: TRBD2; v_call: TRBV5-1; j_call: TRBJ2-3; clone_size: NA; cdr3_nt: TGCGCCAGCAGGGACCTAGCGGGAGGAGCAGATACGCAGTATTTT; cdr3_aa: CASRDLAGGADTQYF
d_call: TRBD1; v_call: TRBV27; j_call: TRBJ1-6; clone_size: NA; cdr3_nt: TGTGCCAGCAGTTTATCGATAGGGGGGACAGTGAAGTCACCCCTCCACTTT; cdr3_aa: CASSLSIGGTVKSPLHF
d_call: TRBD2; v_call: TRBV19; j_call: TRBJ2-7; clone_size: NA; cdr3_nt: TGTGCCAGTAGTGTTAGCGGGAGGGCCGTGGGCGAGCAGTACTTC; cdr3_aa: CASSVSGRAVGEQYF
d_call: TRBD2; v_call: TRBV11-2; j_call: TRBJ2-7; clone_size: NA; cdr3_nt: TGTGCCAGCAGCCCCCCCCGGGACTACGCCTACGAGCAGTACTTC; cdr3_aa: CASSPPRDYAYEQYF
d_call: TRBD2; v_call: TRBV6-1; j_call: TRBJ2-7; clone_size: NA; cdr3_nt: TGTGCCAGCAGGGAACAACTCCTAGCGGGAGGAGACTACGAGCAGTACTTC; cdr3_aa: CASREQLLAGGDYEQYF
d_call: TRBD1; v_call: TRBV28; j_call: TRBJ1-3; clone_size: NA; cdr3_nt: TGTGCCAGCAGGGGACAGCAAAACACCATATATTTT; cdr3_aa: CASRGQQNTIYF
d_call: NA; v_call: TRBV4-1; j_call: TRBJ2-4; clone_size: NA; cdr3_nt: TGCGCCAGCAGCCAAGGGGGAGTGTTAGCCAAAAACATTCAGTACTTC; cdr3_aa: CASSQGGVLAKNIQYF
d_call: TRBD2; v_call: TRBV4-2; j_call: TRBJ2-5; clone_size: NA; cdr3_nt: TGTGCCAGCAGCCAAGAAGTTAGCGGGGGACAGACCCAGTACTTC; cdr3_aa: CASSQEVSGGQTQYF
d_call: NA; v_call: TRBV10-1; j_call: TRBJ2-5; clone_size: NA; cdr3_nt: TGCGCCAGCAGTATCCCAAAGACCCAGTACTTC; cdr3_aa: CASSIPKTQYF
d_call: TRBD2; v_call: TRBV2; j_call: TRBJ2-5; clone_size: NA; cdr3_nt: TGTGCCAGCAGTGAAAGTGTCACTAGCGGCGACCAAGAGACCCAGTACTTC; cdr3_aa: CASSESVTSGDQETQYF
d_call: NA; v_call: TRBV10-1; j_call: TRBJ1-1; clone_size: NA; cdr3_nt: TGCGCCAGCAGTGAGTCTAGAGGGACTGAAGCTTTCTTT; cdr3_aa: CASSESRGTEAFF
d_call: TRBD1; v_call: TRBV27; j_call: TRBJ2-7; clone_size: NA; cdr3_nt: TGTGCCAGCAGTTTGAACCGACAGGGTTTAACCTACGAGCAGTACTTC; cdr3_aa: CASSLNRQGLTYEQYF
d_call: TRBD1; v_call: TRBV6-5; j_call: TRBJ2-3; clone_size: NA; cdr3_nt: TGTGCCAGCGGACAGGAGATCCATACGCAGTATTTT; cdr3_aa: CASGQEIHTQYF
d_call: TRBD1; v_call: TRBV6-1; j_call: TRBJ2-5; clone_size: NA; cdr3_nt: TGTGCCAGCAGTGAACCGGACAGGGAGCAAGAGACCCAGTACTTC; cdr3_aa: CASSEPDREQETQYF
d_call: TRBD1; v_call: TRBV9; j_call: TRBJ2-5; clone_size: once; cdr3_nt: TGTGCCAGCAGCGTACAGGGGGCCCCAGAGACCCAGTACTTC; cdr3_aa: CASSVQGAPETQYF
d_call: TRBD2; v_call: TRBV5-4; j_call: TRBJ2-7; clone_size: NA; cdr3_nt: TGTGCCAGCAGGGCGTCGGGAGGTTCCGCCTACGAGCAGTACTTC; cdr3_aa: CASRASGGSAYEQYF
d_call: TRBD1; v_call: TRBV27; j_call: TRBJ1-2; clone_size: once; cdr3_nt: TGTGCCAGCAGTCCCTACAGGGGGGAACTCTATGGCTACACCTTC; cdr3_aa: CASSPYRGELYGYTF
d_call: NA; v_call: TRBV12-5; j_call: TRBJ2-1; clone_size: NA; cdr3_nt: TGTGCTAGTGGCCGATTCGCGGGGTACTACAATGAGCAGTTCTTC; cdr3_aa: CASGRFAGYYNEQFF
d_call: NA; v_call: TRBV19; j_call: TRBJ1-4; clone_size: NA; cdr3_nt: TGTGCCAGTAGAAGGGGCACCAATGAAAAACTGTTTTTT; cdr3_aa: CASRRGTNEKLFF
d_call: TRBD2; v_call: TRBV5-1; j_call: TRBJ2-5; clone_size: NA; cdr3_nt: TGCGCCAGCAGCGACGGGGGGGCCGGGCGGGAGACCCAGTACTTC; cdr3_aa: CASSDGGAGRETQYF
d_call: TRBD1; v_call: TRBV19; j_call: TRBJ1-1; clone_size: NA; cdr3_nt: TGTGCCAGTATCCCGGGACAGGGGGCGAACACTGAAGCTTTCTTT; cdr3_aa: CASIPGQGANTEAFF
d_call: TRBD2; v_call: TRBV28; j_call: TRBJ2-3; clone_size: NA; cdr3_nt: TGTGCCAGCAGTCGCCTAGCGGGGGGACTGACAGATACGCAGTATTTT; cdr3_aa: CASSRLAGGLTDTQYF
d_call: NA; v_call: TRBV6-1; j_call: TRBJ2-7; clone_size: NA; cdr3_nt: TGTGCCAGCGCAGTGACAGGTATAACGGGGGAGCAGTACTTC; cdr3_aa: CASAVTGITGEQYF
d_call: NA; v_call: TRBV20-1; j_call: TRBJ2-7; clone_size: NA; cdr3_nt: TGCAGTGCTAGACTAGTCGACGAGCAGTACTTC; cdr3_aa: CSARLVDEQYF
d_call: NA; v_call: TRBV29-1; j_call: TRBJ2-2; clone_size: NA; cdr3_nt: TGCAGCGTTGAAGATTCGCCCACAGGGGAGCTGTTTTTT; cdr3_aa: CSVEDSPTGELFF
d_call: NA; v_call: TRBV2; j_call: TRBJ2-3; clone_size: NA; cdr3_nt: TGTGCCAGCAAGCCTGACACAGATACGCAGTATTTT; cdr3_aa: CASKPDTDTQYF
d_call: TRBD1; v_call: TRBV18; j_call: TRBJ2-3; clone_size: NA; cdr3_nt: TGTGCCAGCTCACCACCCGGGACAGGGAGGAGGACAGATACGCAGTATTTT; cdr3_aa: CASSPPGTGRRTDTQYF
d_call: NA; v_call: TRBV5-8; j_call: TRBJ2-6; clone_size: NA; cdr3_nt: TGTGCCAGCGCTGGCTCCACACAAAGTCGGGCCAACGTCCTGACTTTC; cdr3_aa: CASAGSTQSRANVLTF
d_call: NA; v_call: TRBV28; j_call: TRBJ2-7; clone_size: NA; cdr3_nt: TGTGCCAGCAGGCGGGACAGCTACGAGCAGTACTTC; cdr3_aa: CASRRDSYEQYF
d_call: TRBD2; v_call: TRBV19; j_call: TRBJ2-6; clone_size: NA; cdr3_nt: TGTGCCAGTAGTTGGGGGGGAGCGGGCAACCCCAACGTCCTGACTTTC; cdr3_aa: CASSWGGAGNPNVLTF
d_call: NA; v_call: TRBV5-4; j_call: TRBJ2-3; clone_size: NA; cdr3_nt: TGTGCCAGCAGCCCCGAATATAGCCCCACAGATACGCAGTATTTT; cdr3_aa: CASSPEYSPTDTQYF
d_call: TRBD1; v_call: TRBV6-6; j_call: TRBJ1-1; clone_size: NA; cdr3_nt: TGTGCCAGCAGAACCGACAGGGCTGCTGAAGCTTTCTTT; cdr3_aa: CASRTDRAAEAFF
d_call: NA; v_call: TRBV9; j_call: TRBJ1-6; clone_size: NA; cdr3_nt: TGTGCCAGCAGCGTCGGGATGGATAATTCACCCCTCCACTTT; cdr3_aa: CASSVGMDNSPLHF
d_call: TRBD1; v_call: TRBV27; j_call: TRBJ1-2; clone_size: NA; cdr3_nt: TGTGCCAGCAGTTTAGGCCCAGGGGGCGCCTATGGCTACACCTTC; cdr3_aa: CASSLGPGGAYGYTF
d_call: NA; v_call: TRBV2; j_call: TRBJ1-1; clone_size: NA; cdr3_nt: TGTGCCAGCAGTTCCGGGACAAGGCTGACTGAAGCTTTCTTT; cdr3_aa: CASSSGTRLTEAFF
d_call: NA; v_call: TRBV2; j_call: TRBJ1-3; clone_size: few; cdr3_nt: TGTGCCAGCAGTCGGGTGGTTATCTCTGGAAACACCATATATTTT; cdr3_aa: CASSRVVISGNTIYF
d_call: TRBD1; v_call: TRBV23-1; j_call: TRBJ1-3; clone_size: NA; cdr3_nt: TGCGCCAGCAGTCAATCGGGGACAGACGACACCATATATTTT; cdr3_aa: CASSQSGTDDTIYF
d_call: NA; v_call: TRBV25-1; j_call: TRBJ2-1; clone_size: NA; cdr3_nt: TGTGCCAGCAGTGGAGGAGGGACAGCTAGCTCCTACAATGAGCAGTTCTTC; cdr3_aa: CASSGGGTASSYNEQFF
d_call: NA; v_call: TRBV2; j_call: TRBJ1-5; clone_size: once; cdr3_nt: TGTGCCAGCAGTGAAAATGGAGGACAGTCCTATAGCAATCAGCCCCAGCATTTT; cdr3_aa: CASSENGGQSYSNQPQHF